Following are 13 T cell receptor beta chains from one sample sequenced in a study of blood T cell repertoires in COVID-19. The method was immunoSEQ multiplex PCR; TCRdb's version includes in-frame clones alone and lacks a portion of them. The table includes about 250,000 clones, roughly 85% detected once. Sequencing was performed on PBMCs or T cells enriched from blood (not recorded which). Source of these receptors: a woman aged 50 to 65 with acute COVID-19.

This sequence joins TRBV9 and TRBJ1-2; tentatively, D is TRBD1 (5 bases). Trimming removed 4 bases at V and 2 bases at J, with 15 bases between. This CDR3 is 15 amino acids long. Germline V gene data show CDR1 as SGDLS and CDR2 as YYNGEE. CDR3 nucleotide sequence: TGTGCCAGCAGCAGGTCAGGCTCAGGGAACTATGGCTACACCTTC. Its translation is CASSRSGSGNYGYTF.

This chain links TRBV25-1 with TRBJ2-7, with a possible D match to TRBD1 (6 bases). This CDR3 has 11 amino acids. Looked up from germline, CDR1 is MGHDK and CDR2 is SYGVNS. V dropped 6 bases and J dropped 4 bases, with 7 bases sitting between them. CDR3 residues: CASRGGYEQYF. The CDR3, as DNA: TGTGCCAGCAGAGGGGGATACGAGCAGTACTTC.

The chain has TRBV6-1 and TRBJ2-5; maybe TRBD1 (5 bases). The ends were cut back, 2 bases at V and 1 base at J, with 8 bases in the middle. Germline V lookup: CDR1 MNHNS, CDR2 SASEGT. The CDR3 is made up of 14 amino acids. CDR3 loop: CASSEYRPQETQYF. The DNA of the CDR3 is TGTGCCAGCAGTGAATACAGGCCCCAAGAGACCCAGTACTTC.

Here the CDR3 reads CASSVDPGSRETQYF. CDR3 nucleotides: TGTGCCAGCAGCGTGGACCCTGGGAGTAGAGAGACCCAGTACTTC. V gene TRBV7-7 combines with J gene TRBJ2-5, with D perhaps matching TRBD2 (5 bases). From germline, CDR1 is SSHAT and CDR2 FNYEAQ (reference sequence). The V gene lost 5 bases and the J gene lost 4 bases, with 17 bases spanning the gap. The CDR3 length is 15 residues.

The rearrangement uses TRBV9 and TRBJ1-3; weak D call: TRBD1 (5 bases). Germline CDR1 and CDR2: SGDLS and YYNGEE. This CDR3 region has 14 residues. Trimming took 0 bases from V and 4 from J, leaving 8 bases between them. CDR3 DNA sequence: TGTGCCAGCAGCGTAGATCAGGGCGGAAACACCATATATTTT. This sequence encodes CASSVDQGGNTIYF. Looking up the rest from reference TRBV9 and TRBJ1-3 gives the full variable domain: DSGVTQTPKHLITATGQRVTLRCSPRSGDLSVYWYQQSLDQGLQFLIQYYNGEERAKGNILERFSAQQFPDLHSELNLSSLELGDSALYFCASSVDQGGNTIYFGEGSWLTVV.

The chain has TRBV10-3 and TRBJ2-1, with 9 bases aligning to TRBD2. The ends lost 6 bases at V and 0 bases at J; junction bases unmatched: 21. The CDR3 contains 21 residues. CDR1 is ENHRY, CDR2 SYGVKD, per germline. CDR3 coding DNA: TGTGCCATCAGAGGTAGACAAGAGTCTAGCGGGGAGGACCGCTCCTACAATGAGCAGTTCTTC. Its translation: CAIRGRQESSGEDRSYNEQFF.

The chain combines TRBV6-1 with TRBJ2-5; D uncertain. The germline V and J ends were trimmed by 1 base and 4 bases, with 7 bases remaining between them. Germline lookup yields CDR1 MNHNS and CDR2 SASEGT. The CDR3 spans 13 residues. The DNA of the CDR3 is TGTGCCAGCAGTGAAGGAGACATAGAGACCCAGTACTTC. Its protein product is CASSEGDIETQYF.

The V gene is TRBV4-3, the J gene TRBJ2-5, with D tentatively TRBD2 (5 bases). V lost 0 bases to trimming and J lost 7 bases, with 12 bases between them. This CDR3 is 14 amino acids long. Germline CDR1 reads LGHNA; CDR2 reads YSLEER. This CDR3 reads CASSQDRTSGTQYF. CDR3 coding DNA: TGCGCCAGCAGCCAAGATAGAACTAGTGGGACCCAGTACTTC.

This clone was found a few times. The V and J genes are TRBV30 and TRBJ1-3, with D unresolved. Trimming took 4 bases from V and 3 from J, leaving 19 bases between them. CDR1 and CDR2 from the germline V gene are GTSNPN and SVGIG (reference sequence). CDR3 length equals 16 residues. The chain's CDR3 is CAWNRFQEEIGNTIYF. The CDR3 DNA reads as TGTGCCTGGAACCGATTCCAGGAGGAAATTGGAAACACCATATATTTT.

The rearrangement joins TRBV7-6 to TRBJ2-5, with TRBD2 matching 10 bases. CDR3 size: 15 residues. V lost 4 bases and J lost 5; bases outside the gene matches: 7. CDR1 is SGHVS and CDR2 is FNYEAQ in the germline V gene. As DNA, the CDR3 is TGTGCCAGCAGCTATCCCGGGACTAGCGAGGAGACCCAGTACTTC. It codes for CASSYPGTSEETQYF.

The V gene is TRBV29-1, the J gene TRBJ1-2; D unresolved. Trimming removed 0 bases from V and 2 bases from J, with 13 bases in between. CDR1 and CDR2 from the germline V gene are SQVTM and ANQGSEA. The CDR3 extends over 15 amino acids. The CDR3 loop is CSVEDAAVPNYGYTF. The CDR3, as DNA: TGCAGCGTTGAAGATGCGGCGGTCCCAAACTATGGCTACACCTTC.

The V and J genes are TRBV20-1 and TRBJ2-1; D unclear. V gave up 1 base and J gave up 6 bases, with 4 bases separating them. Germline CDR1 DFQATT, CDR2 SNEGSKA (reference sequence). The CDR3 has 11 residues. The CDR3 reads CSARAINEQFF. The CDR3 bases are TGCAGTGCTAGAGCAATCAATGAGCAGTTCTTC.

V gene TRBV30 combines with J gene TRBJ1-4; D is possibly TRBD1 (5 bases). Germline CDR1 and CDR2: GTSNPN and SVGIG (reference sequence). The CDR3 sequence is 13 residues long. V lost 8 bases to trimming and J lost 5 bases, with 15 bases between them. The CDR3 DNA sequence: TGTGCCGGAACGGGGGGGATCAATGAAAAACTGTTTTTT. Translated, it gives CAGTGGINEKLFF. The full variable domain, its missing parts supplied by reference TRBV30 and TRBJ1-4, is SQTIHQWPATLVQPVGSPLSLECTVEGTSNPNLYWYRQAAGRGLQLLFYSVGIGQISSEVPQNLSASRPQDRQFILSSKKLLLSDSGFYLCAGTGGINEKLFFGSGTQLSVL.